The rows below give T cell receptor beta chains drawn from one sample of a study of shared clonotypes between healthy human individuals. TCRdb keeps only in-frame clones here, not all; method: immunoSEQ multiplex PCR. This sample yields 400,000 or so clones, of which roughly 96% are seen a single time; 0.32% belongs to the top ten. Sequenced sample: memory CD8+ T cells sorted from blood. These receptors were collected from a young man in good health. The CDR3 runs from the conserved cysteine through the conserved F or W. A D gene is named only where the DNA matches it firmly. A row's size may be missing; if present it is once, few, many or a size class.

v_gene,d_gene,len,abundance,j_gene,CDR3aa,CDR3nt
TRBV27,TRBD1,16,NA,TRBJ1-2,CASSLPYRDRGGGYTF,TGTGCCAGCAGTTTACCCTACCGGGACAGGGGAGGCGGCTACACCTTC
TRBV18,TRBD2,19,NA,TRBJ2-1,CASSPSATSGRAFVPEQFF,TGTGCCAGCTCACCTTCAGCGACTAGCGGGAGGGCCTTTGTACCTGAGCAGTTCTTC
TRBV6-1,NA,13,NA,TRBJ2-2,CASSEAATGELFF,TGTGCCAGCAGTGAGGCTGCTACCGGGGAGCTGTTTTTT
TRBV19,NA,15,NA,TRBJ1-2,CASSIEGMGNYGYTF,TGTGCCAGTAGTATAGAGGGTATGGGGAACTATGGCTACACCTTC
TRBV2,NA,12,once,TRBJ2-7,CASSRQSYEQYF,TGTGCCAGCAGTCGACAGTCCTACGAGCAGTACTTC
TRBV28,NA,15,NA,TRBJ1-5,CASRTGGRTNQPQHF,TGTGCCAGCAGGACCGGCGGGCGGACTAATCAGCCCCAGCATTTT
TRBV7-8,TRBD2,16,once,TRBJ2-3,CASSLTSGLNTDTQYF,TGTGCCAGCAGCTTGACTAGCGGGCTTAACACAGATACGCAGTATTTT
TRBV10-3,NA,14,NA,TRBJ1-2,CAISESGRVYGYTF,TGTGCCATCAGTGAGTCGGGGAGGGTCTATGGCTACACCTTC
TRBV10-3,TRBD2,19,NA,TRBJ2-7,CAISDRGSPSGRNDYEQYF,TGTGCCATCAGTGACCGTGGATCTCCTAGCGGGAGAAATGACTACGAGCAGTACTTC
TRBV6-1,NA,15,NA,TRBJ1-2,CASSEAIGQTYGYTF,TGTGCCAGCAGTGAAGCGATCGGACAGACCTATGGCTACACCTTC
TRBV28,NA,13,NA,TRBJ2-1,CASSFGDSNEQFF,TGTGCCAGCAGTTTCGGGGACTCCAATGAGCAGTTCTTC
TRBV5-4,NA,13,NA,TRBJ2-5,CASRWATEETQYF,TGTGCCAGCAGATGGGCGACGGAAGAGACCCAGTACTTC
TRBV6-4,NA,15,NA,TRBJ2-1,CASSDARRSYNEQFF,TGTGCCAGCAGTGACGCGAGAAGGTCCTACAATGAGCAGTTCTTC
TRBV21-1,NA,12,NA,TRBJ2-7,CASSIRNPEQYF,TGTGCCAGCAGCATACGGAACCCCGAGCAGTACTTC
TRBV19,TRBD1,13,NA,TRBJ1-3,CASPGQGGNTIYF,TGTGCCAGCCCGGGACAGGGTGGAAACACCATATATTTT
TRBV2,NA,14,few,TRBJ1-5,CASSAQGSNQPQHF,TGTGCCAGCAGTGCACAGGGAAGCAATCAGCCCCAGCATTTT
TRBV7-9,NA,14,NA,TRBJ1-2,CASSLNGGLNGYTF,TGTGCCAGCAGCTTAAACGGGGGGCTCAATGGCTACACCTTC
TRBV6-5,TRBD1,14,NA,TRBJ1-4,CASRHGTGGEKLFF,TGTGCCAGCAGACATGGGACAGGGGGGGAAAAACTGTTTTTT
TRBV2,NA,12,NA,TRBJ1-1,CASIRVGTEAFF,TGTGCCAGCATTAGGGTTGGAACTGAAGCTTTCTTT
TRBV7-9,NA,11,NA,TRBJ2-7,CASSTNGQAYF,TGTGCCAGCAGCACGAATGGGCAGGCGTACTTC
TRBV28,NA,14,once,TRBJ2-2,CASTPVKSTGELFF,TGTGCCAGCACTCCGGTAAAATCCACCGGGGAGCTGTTTTTT
TRBV4-1,TRBD1,16,NA,TRBJ1-2,CASSQVPGQWEYRYTF,TGCGCCAGCAGCCAGGTTCCGGGACAGTGGGAGTATCGCTACACCTTC
TRBV4-1,NA,13,NA,TRBJ2-7,CASSQDRDDEQYF,TGCGCCAGCAGCCAAGACCGAGACGACGAGCAGTACTTC
TRBV9,TRBD1,15,once,TRBJ1-3,CASSVGQGSGNTIYF,TGTGCCAGCAGCGTAGGACAGGGGTCCGGAAACACCATATATTTT
TRBV6-1,NA,15,NA,TRBJ2-7,CASSEGWGRLYEQYF,TGTGCCAGCAGTGAAGGATGGGGGCGGCTTTACGAGCAGTACTTC
TRBV27,NA,13,NA,TRBJ1-2,CASTETGWGPYTF,TGTGCCAGCACCGAAACAGGGTGGGGGCCTTACACCTTC
TRBV2,TRBD1,14,NA,TRBJ2-5,CASSADRVQETQYF,TGTGCCAGCAGTGCCGACAGGGTACAAGAGACCCAGTACTTC
TRBV11-2,TRBD1,14,once,TRBJ1-2,CASSFDRGQYGYTF,TGTGCCAGCAGCTTTGACAGGGGGCAGTATGGCTACACCTTC
TRBV19,NA,14,NA,TRBJ1-1,CASSIGPTSAAAFF,TGTGCCAGTAGTATAGGACCCACATCGGCGGCAGCTTTCTTT
TRBV7-2,NA,14,NA,TRBJ1-2,CASSLYGVTYGYTF,TGTGCCAGCAGCTTATACGGGGTCACATATGGCTACACCTTC
TRBV28,NA,13,once,TRBJ2-1,CASSLFKYNEQFF,TGTGCCAGCAGTTTATTCAAATACAATGAGCAGTTCTTC
TRBV6-1,TRBD2,14,once,TRBJ2-1,CASTLAGSGNEQFF,TGTGCCAGCACTTTAGCGGGAAGTGGAAATGAGCAGTTCTTC
TRBV6-1,NA,12,NA,TRBJ1-2,CASSEAGRGYTF,TGTGCCAGCAGTGAAGCGGGCCGGGGCTACACCTTC
TRBV7-9,TRBD2,17,NA,TRBJ2-2,CASSLRGLAGVSGELFF,TGTGCCAGCAGCCTAAGAGGACTAGCGGGAGTTTCCGGGGAGCTGTTTTTT
TRBV13,TRBD1,15,once,TRBJ1-6,CASSSGQAYNSPLHF,TGTGCCAGCAGCTCGGGACAGGCCTATAATTCACCCCTCCACTTT
TRBV5-1,TRBD2,15,NA,TRBJ2-5,CASRPQSGAPETQYF,TGCGCCAGCAGACCGCAAAGCGGGGCGCCAGAGACCCAGTACTTC
TRBV7-9,NA,18,NA,TRBJ1-4,CASSSFGARGSTNEKLFF,TGTGCCAGCAGCTCATTCGGGGCGAGGGGATCAACTAATGAAAAACTGTTTTTT
TRBV30,NA,10,NA,TRBJ1-2,CAWSNYGYTF,TGTGCCTGGAGTAACTATGGCTACACCTTC
TRBV7-2,NA,16,NA,TRBJ1-1,CASRFAQVVANTEAFF,TGTGCCAGCAGGTTTGCCCAGGTCGTCGCGAACACTGAAGCTTTCTTT
TRBV11-2,NA,16,NA,TRBJ2-7,CASSLTAPKYRYEQYF,TGTGCCAGCAGCTTAACGGCCCCTAAATATCGTTACGAGCAGTACTTC
TRBV18,NA,15,NA,TRBJ1-1,CASSPLEGRGTEAFF,TGTGCCAGCTCACCACTGGAGGGGCGCGGCACTGAAGCTTTCTTT
TRBV6-5,NA,15,once,TRBJ2-1,CASSYSGVFYNEQFF,TGTGCCAGCAGTTACTCGGGAGTCTTCTACAATGAGCAGTTCTTC
TRBV4-1,NA,13,NA,TRBJ1-1,CASRETANTEAFF,TGCGCCAGCAGGGAGACAGCGAACACTGAAGCTTTCTTT
TRBV27,TRBD2,17,once,TRBJ2-3,CASSSPLTSGRTDTQYF,TGTGCCAGCAGTTCACCTTTGACTAGCGGGAGAACAGATACGCAGTATTTT
TRBV28,TRBD2,16,NA,TRBJ2-5,CASNPKREYSQETQYF,TGTGCCAGCAATCCGAAGCGGGAGTACTCGCAAGAGACCCAGTACTTC